The 13 T cell receptor beta chains below all came from one sample that was sequenced in a study of CD8 T cells in ankylosing spondylitis. Overall study findings and caveats: A motif in TCR beta, a set of about 8 highly homologous variants, appeared characteristic of ankylosing spondylitis blood.

These TCRs' antigens remain unknown. TCRdb fed the 5' RACE reads into MiXCR, producing one record per CDR3 protein. The sample contains about 540,000 distinct CDR3 sequences, more than 9.5% of which appear only once. Input material: blood, either unsorted or a sorted T cell fraction (not recorded which). These receptors all stem from a male donor with ankylosing spondylitis.

This clonotype was found a few times. J is TRBJ2-1 and V is TRBV12-3 or TRBV12-4; 8 nucleotides align to TRBD2. V was pared by 2 bases and J by 3 bases, with 3 bases of the junction left unmatched. The CDR3 totals 15 residues. The DNA for the CDR3 is TGTGCCAGCAGTTTAAAAGCGGGAGACTACAATGAGCAGTTCTTC. This translates into CASSLKAGDYNEQFF.

In this sample, this clonotype turned up many times. The V call is TRBV12-3 or TRBV12-4, the J call TRBJ2-2; a possible D gene is TRBD1 (6 bases). V was cut by 7 bases and J by 4 bases, with 10 bases left in between. The CDR3 length is 13 residues. CDR3 bases: TGTGCCAGCACCTTAGGGGGCACCGGGGAGCTGTTTTTT. Encoded protein: CASTLGGTGELFF.

This clonotype was observed at least ten times. The chain has TRBV5-8 and TRBJ2-1; 11 bases agree with TRBD2. The CDR3 covers 17 residues. CDR1 SGHTS and CDR2 YDEGEE come from the germline V gene. Trimming removed 0 bases from V and 8 bases from J; junction bases left unmatched: 10. The CDR3 coding sequence is TGTGCCAGCAGCTTGGTGTCTAGCGGGAGGAGCAGCTATGAGCAGTTCTTC. It encodes CASSLVSSGRSSYEQFF.

This clonotype was detected a few times. The rearrangement uses TRBV9 and TRBJ1-3; D might be TRBD1 (5 bases). CDR1 and CDR2 from the germline V gene are SGDLS and YYNGEE. This CDR3 is 16 amino acids long. Trimming cost V 4 bases and J 0 bases, with 14 bases left between them. The CDR3, as DNA: TGTGCCAGCAGCCCAATGGGGACTTCCTCTGGAAACACCATATATTTT. Its protein is CASSPMGTSSGNTIYF.

About this clonotype itself: Since a much larger clone is just one base distant, this may be a read error. This chain links TRBV6-6 with TRBJ1-1; D unresolved. Trimming took off 2 bases at V and 5 bases at J, with 6 bases between the two ends. CDR3 length equals 12 residues. Per the germline V gene, CDR1 is MNHNY and CDR2 is SVGAGI (reference sequence). CDR3 bases: TGTGCCAGCAGTTACGGGGAAACTGAAGCTTTCTTT. As protein: CASSYGETEAFF.

The chain employs TRBV9 and TRBJ2-3; D is unresolved. Trimming took off 4 bases at V and 4 bases at J, with 19 bases between the two ends. The CDR3 extends over 16 amino acids. Germline CDR1 reads SGDLS; CDR2 reads YYNGEE. The CDR3 loop is CASSTRPHNVPDTQYF. The DNA for the CDR3 is TGTGCCAGCAGCACCCGACCCCACAACGTCCCAGATACGCAGTATTTT.

The V gene is TRBV5-1, the J gene TRBJ1-5; D is possibly TRBD1 (5 bases). This CDR3 has 13 amino acids. The V gene lost 5 bases and the J gene lost 3 bases, with 9 bases spanning the gap. Germline V gives CDR1 SGHRS, CDR2 YFSETQ. The chain's CDR3 is CASRSGFNQPQHF. CDR3 DNA: TGCGCCAGCAGGTCAGGGTTCAATCAGCCCCAGCATTTT. Supplemented by reference TRBV5-1 and TRBJ1-5, the full variable domain reads KAGVTQTPRYLIKTRGQQVTLSCSPISGHRSVSWYQQTPGQGLQFLFEYFSETQRNKGNFPGRFSGRQFSNSRSEMNVSTLELGDSALYLCASRSGFNQPQHFGDGTRLSIL.

The chain joins TRBV28 to TRBJ2-5; a possible D gene is TRBD2 (5 bases). There are 14 residues in the CDR3. The germline CDR1 and CDR2 sequences are MDHEN and SYDVKM. V was trimmed by 3 bases and J by 0 bases, leaving 8 bases between them. The CDR3 DNA reads TGTGCCAGCAGTTTGGCGGACTACCAAGAGACCCAGTACTTC. It translates to CASSLADYQETQYF. The whole variable domain, filled in from reference TRBV28 and TRBJ2-5, reads DVKVTQSSRYLVKRTGEKVFLECVQDMDHENMFWYRQDPGLGLRLIYFSYDVKMKEKGDIPEGYSVSREKKERFSLILESASTNQTSMYLCASSLADYQETQYFGPGTRLLVL.

This clonotype was counted many times. This chain joins TRBV20-1 and TRBJ2-1, with D perhaps matching TRBD2 (6 bases). Germline loops: CDR1 DFQATT, CDR2 SNEGSKA (reference sequence). This CDR3 comprises 21 residues. The V end was cut by 0 bases, the J end by 2 bases, with 29 bases between. The CDR3 nucleotides read TGCAGTGCTAGAGATCGAGGGACTGGCCCACGTTACGGGAGTCCCTACAATGAGCAGTTCTTC. It encodes CSARDRGTGPRYGSPYNEQFF.

This clonotype was seen at least ten times. This sequence joins TRBV11-2 and TRBJ2-3, with 11 bases lining up with TRBD2. Germline V CDR1 and CDR2: SGHAT, FQNNGV. CDR3 length equals 15 residues. Losses at the gene ends were 4 bases for V and 4 bases for J; bases not matched to a gene: 4. The CDR3 DNA follows: TGTGCCAGCAGCTCCGGGACTAGCGGATCAGATACGCAGTATTTT. Translating gives CASSSGTSGSDTQYF.

This clonotype was seen at least ten times. The chain links TRBV29-1 to TRBJ2-3; the D is unclear. V lost 3 bases and J 1 base, leaving 11 bases between the germline ends. CDR1 and CDR2 (germline): SQVTM, ANQGSEA. There are 14 residues in the CDR3. The CDR3 is CSVDFGLRTDTQYF. The CDR3 bases are TGCAGCGTTGACTTTGGGCTTCGCACAGATACGCAGTATTTT.

V gene TRBV11-2 combines with J gene TRBJ2-1; TRBD1 matches at 11 bases. With V trimmed by 0 bases and J by 7 bases, 8 bases remained unmatched. CDR1 SGHAT and CDR2 FQNNGV come from the germline V gene. The CDR3 sequence is 17 residues long. CDR3 DNA sequence: TGTGCCAGCAGCTTAGACCGGGACAGGGGGAGTGGAAATGAGCAGTTCTTC. Translated: CASSLDRDRGSGNEQFF. Variable domain in full (rest from reference TRBV11-2 and TRBJ2-1): EAGVAQSPRYKIIEKRQSVAFWCNPISGHATLYWYQQILGQGPKLLIQFQNNGVVDDSQLPKDRFSAERLKGVDSTLKIQPAKLEDSAVYLCASSLDRDRGSGNEQFFGPGTRLTVL.

Only a few counts were recorded for this clonotype. This chain's CDR3 is CASSEGTGIGHF. CDR3 DNA sequence: TGTGCCAGCAGTGAGGGGACAGGAATCGGGCATTTT. J is TRBJ1-5 and V is TRBV2; TRBD1 aligns across 8 bases. V trimming: 3 bases; J trimming: 15 bases; junction bases outside the gene matches: 7. Germline V gives CDR1 SNHLY, CDR2 FYNNEI. This CDR3 has 12 amino acids.